Listed here is a single TCR beta chain. The data stem from a study of T cell changes during pregnancy in multiple sclerosis. Germline loops: CDR1 LNHDA, CDR2 SQIVND (reference sequence). This CDR3 comprises 16 residues. Trimming at V came to 7 bases and at J to 0 bases, leaving 10 bases not matched to a gene. Some clones are missing from TCRdb's copy, which holds only in-frame ones; the method was immunoSEQ multiplex PCR. The table lists 56,000 or so clones, roughly nine tenths of them singletons. The specimen was peripheral blood, collected in the first trimester of pregnancy. This TCR was recovered from a female donor in good health, enrolled as a control in a pregnancy study. The rearrangement uses TRBV19 and TRBJ2-3, with TRBD2 matching over 7 bases. CDR3 coding DNA: TGTGCCAGTACGGGCAGACTAGCCGCTAGCACAGATACGCAGTATTTT. It is translated as CASTGRLAASTDTQYF.